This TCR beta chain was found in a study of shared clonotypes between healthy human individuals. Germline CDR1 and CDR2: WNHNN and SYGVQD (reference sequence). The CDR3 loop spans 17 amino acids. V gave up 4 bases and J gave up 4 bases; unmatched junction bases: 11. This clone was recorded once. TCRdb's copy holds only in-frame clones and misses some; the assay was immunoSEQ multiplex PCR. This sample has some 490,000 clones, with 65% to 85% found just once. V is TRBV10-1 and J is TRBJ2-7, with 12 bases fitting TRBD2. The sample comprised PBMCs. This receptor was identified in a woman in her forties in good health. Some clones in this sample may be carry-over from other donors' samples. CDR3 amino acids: CASSAGAGTSGPYEQYF. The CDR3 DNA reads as TGCGCCAGCAGTGCTGGAGCTGGGACTAGCGGGCCATACGAGCAGTACTTC.